The next 30 T cell receptor beta chains were all read from a single sample in a study of CD8+ T cells in alopecia areata. TCR sequencing used cDNA made by reverse transcription of extracted RNA. Using immunoSEQ multiplex PCR, the repertoire was profiled, and TCRdb retains in-frame clones only, with some absent. The sample consists of 120,000 or so clones, around two fifths of them appearing once. Specimen: CD4+ T cells sorted from blood. The receptors shown here come from a human donor with alopecia areata.

This clone was picked up a small number of times. V and J are TRBV18 and TRBJ2-5; D not certain. This CDR3 has 13 residues. The germline V and J ends were trimmed by 2 bases and 2 bases, with 6 bases remaining between them. The germline CDR1 and CDR2 sequences are KGHSH and LQKENI. The CDR3 DNA is TGTGCCAGCTCACCAACACAGCAAGAGACCCAGTACTTC. Residues: CASSPTQQETQYF.

Details on this clone: The identical CDR3 is also encoded by other nucleotide sequences in the sample. This chain uses TRBV29-1 with TRBJ1-1; maybe TRBD1 (5 bases). CDR1 and CDR2 from the germline V gene are SQVTM and ANQGSEA. CDR3 length equals 13 residues. Trimming pared 4 bases from V and 1 base from J, leaving 10 bases between. In nucleotides, the CDR3 is TGCAGCGTTGGGGCAGGACAGAACACTGAAGCTTTCTTT. Its protein product is CSVGAGQNTEAFF.

The J gene is TRBJ1-2, the V gene TRBV30; D is unclear. CDR1 GTSNPN and CDR2 SVGIG come from the germline V gene (reference sequence). This CDR3 region has 13 residues. V was trimmed by 0 bases and J by 2 bases, leaving 7 bases between them. CDR3 nucleotides: TGTGCCTGGAGTGTGCAGACGAACTATGGCTACACCTTC. It translates to CAWSVQTNYGYTF.

The rearrangement joins TRBV29-1 to TRBJ1-1; D possibly corresponds to TRBD1 (5 bases). CDR3 size: 13 residues. V was pared by 8 bases and J by 4 bases, with 17 bases between. Germline loops: CDR1 SQVTM, CDR2 ANQGSEA. CDR3 DNA sequence: TGCAGCTTGTGCGTGTGGGGCTGCACTGAAGCTTTCTTT. This translates into CSLCVWGCTEAFF.

This clone has just a few counts. This chain uses TRBV5-4 with TRBJ2-2; unclear D gene. This CDR3 has 16 residues. Per the germline V gene, CDR1 is SGHNT and CDR2 is YYREEE (reference sequence). Trimming left V 1 base short and J 2 bases short, with 12 bases between. The CDR3 here is CASSLPRPLNTGELFF. The DNA for the CDR3 is TGTGCCAGCAGCTTGCCCCGGCCCCTTAACACCGGGGAGCTGTTTTTT.

The rearrangement uses TRBV30 and TRBJ1-2; D is unclear. Per germline, CDR1 GTSNPN and CDR2 SVGIG (reference sequence). The CDR3 consists of 13 residues. With 3 bases removed from V and 4 bases from J, the gap between germline ends came to 12 bases. The CDR3 loop is CAWRDWQSYGYTF. The CDR3 DNA sequence: TGTGCCTGGAGGGATTGGCAGTCCTATGGCTACACCTTC.

The V call is TRBV4-3, the J call TRBJ2-7, with D possibly TRBD2 on 5 matching bases. From germline, CDR1 is LGHNA and CDR2 YSLEER. The CDR3 sequence is 16 residues long. The V and J ends lost 4 bases and 2 bases respectively, with 18 bases between them. The CDR3 protein is CASSPDWLTRAYEQYF. CDR3 nucleotides: TGCGCCAGCAGCCCCGATTGGTTAACTAGAGCCTACGAGCAGTACTTC.

This clone was counted between two and nine times. The chain has TRBV19 and TRBJ2-1, with 12 bases fitting TRBD2. The CDR3 is made up of 15 amino acids. CDR1 is LNHDA and CDR2 is SQIVND in the germline V gene (reference sequence). J was trimmed by 7 bases and V by 4 bases; bases with no gene match: 5. The CDR3 loop reads CASSTLAGGRNEQFF. The DNA of the CDR3 is TGTGCCAGTAGTACCCTAGCGGGGGGGCGGAATGAGCAGTTCTTC.

This clone was seen only once. The CDR3 DNA is TGTGCCAGCAGCTTCGGCCGGACTAGCAGTGAGACCCAGTACTTC. Translating gives CASSFGRTSSETQYF. V usage is TRBV5-6 and J usage is TRBJ2-5; 8 bases line up with TRBD2. J gave up 5 bases and V 2 bases, and 8 bases lay outside the gene matches. The germline V gene has CDR1 SGHDT and CDR2 YYEEEE. The CDR3 extends over 15 amino acids.

The J gene is TRBJ2-3, the V gene TRBV7-9; no clear D. The CDR3 sequence is 13 residues long. The germline gives CDR1 SEHNR, CDR2 FQNEAQ (reference sequence). The V end was cut by 1 base, the J end by 6 bases, with 8 bases between. DNA for the CDR3: TGTGCCAGCAGCTTAGGGACGGTGGATACGCAGTATTTT. This codes for CASSLGTVDTQYF.

This clone was picked up a small number of times. The CDR3 sequence: CASSQWFGNTEAFF. The CDR3 DNA sequence: TGCGCCAGCAGTCAATGGTTTGGGAACACTGAAGCTTTCTTT. The chain recombines TRBV23-1 with TRBJ1-1; the D is unclear. TRBV23-1 carries the ORF label, with uncertain function. The V end was cut by 1 base, the J end by 1 base, with 7 bases between. This CDR3 region has 14 residues.

The chain carries TRBV5-4 and TRBJ2-5; the match to TRBD1 covers 7 bases. Per germline, CDR1 SGHNT and CDR2 YYREEE (reference sequence). The CDR3 runs 16 residues. Trimming cost V 0 bases and J 3 bases; bases outside gene matches: 8. CDR3 region: CASSLGYRGREETQYF. In DNA, the CDR3 is TGTGCCAGCAGCTTGGGGTACAGGGGCCGAGAAGAGACCCAGTACTTC.

The CDR3 is CAWSVGSPPYGYTF. DNA for the CDR3: TGTGCCTGGAGTGTAGGGAGTCCCCCCTATGGCTACACCTTC. The chain combines TRBV30 with TRBJ1-2; no firm D call. This CDR3 is built from 14 residues. Trimming pared 0 bases from V and 4 bases from J, leaving 12 bases between. Germline CDR1 is GTSNPN and CDR2 is SVGIG (reference sequence).

The chain couples TRBV7-2 to TRBJ2-1; 11 bases map to TRBD2. The V segment lost 4 bases and the J segment 5 bases; nucleotides outside the gene matches: 4. CDR1 is SGHTA and CDR2 is FQGNSA in the germline V gene. CDR3 size: 15 residues. CDR3: CASSSTSGTHNEQFF. DNA for the CDR3: TGTGCCAGCAGCTCGACTAGCGGGACACACAATGAGCAGTTCTTC.

The rearrangement links TRBV5-1 to TRBJ2-7; TRBD1 is a possible D gene (6 bases). This CDR3 region has 15 residues. Germline-derived CDR1 and CDR2 are SGHRS and YFSETQ. With 0 bases removed from V and 0 bases from J, the gap between germline ends came to 10 bases. The CDR3 loop is CASSLGTVDSYEQYF. The CDR3 DNA reads as TGCGCCAGCAGCTTGGGGACAGTCGACTCCTACGAGCAGTACTTC.

This chain uses TRBV4-3 with TRBJ2-4, with no clear D. The CDR3 has 17 amino acids. Per germline, CDR1 LGHNA and CDR2 YSLEER. V was trimmed by 0 bases and J by 2 bases, leaving 14 bases between them. CDR3 in DNA: TGCGCCAGCAGCCAAGATAGGATAATCGGATCCAAAAACATTCAGTACTTC. Protein: CASSQDRIIGSKNIQYF.

This clone was detected a few times. The chain employs TRBV29-1 and TRBJ2-1; tentatively, D is TRBD1 or TRBD2 (6 bases each). The V end lost 4 bases, the J end lost 8 bases, and 18 bases lay between the germline ends. Germline V gives CDR1 SQVTM, CDR2 ANQGSEA. The CDR3 spans 14 residues. The CDR3 sequence is CSVVRADGGDEQFF. The CDR3 bases are TGCAGCGTTGTAAGGGCCGACGGGGGCGATGAGCAGTTCTTC.

The chain uses TRBV29-1 and TRBJ2-5; TRBD2 agrees at 8 bases. The V gene's germline CDR1 is SQVTM and CDR2 ANQGSEA. The CDR3 loop spans 13 amino acids. Trimming at V came to 4 bases and at J to 5 bases, leaving 6 bases not matched to a gene. The CDR3 region is CSVVRGGGETQYF. The CDR3 DNA reads TGCAGCGTTGTCCGGGGGGGCGGGGAGACCCAGTACTTC.

The rearrangement uses TRBV15 and TRBJ2-7, with 9 bases that match TRBD1. This CDR3 has 15 amino acids. Looked up from germline, CDR1 is LNHNV and CDR2 is YYDKDF (reference sequence). V dropped 1 base and J dropped 6; count of bases not matched to a gene: 7. Here the CDR3 DNA reads TGTGCCACCAGCAGAGCCTGGGGACAGGGATTCGAGCAGTACTTC. Protein: CATSRAWGQGFEQYF.

This clone has a handful of counts. V usage is TRBV18 and J usage is TRBJ2-7, with D uncertain. Germline V gene lookup returns CDR1 KGHSH and CDR2 LQKENI. The CDR3 loop spans 12 amino acids. V was pared by 1 base and J by 5 bases, with 6 bases between. CDR3 sequence: CASSPLWNEQYF. CDR3 DNA: TGTGCCAGCTCACCACTTTGGAACGAGCAGTACTTC.

The chain has TRBV2 and TRBJ1-5; 9 nucleotides align to TRBD1. V lost 5 bases and J lost 5; bases outside the gene matches: 7. CDR3 length equals 15 residues. Germline V lookup: CDR1 SNHLY, CDR2 FYNNEI. The CDR3 here is CASSSGTGRYQPQHF. The CDR3 nucleotides read TGTGCCAGCAGTTCAGGGACAGGGAGGTATCAGCCCCAGCATTTT.

This clone has a handful of counts. The chain has TRBV5-1 and TRBJ2-3; D gene unclear. Trimming pared 0 bases from V and 5 bases from J, leaving 10 bases between. Germline V gives CDR1 SGHRS, CDR2 YFSETQ. This CDR3 has 14 residues. The CDR3 loop is CASSLGGVGDTQYF. The CDR3 DNA is TGCGCCAGCAGCTTGGGAGGTGTTGGAGATACGCAGTATTTT.

This rearrangement joins TRBV4-3 to TRBJ2-5, with 8 bases that match TRBD1. CDR3 length: 16 amino acids. V lost 0 bases to trimming and J lost 5 bases; unmatched junction nucleotides: 8. Germline CDR1 and CDR2: LGHNA and YSLEER. CDR3 sequence (DNA): TGCGCCAGCAGCCAAGAGTACACCAGGGGGCTCGAGACCCAGTACTTC. Protein: CASSQEYTRGLETQYF.

The chain has TRBV30 and TRBJ1-2, with D unresolved. Germline lookup yields CDR1 GTSNPN and CDR2 SVGIG (reference sequence). There are 11 residues in the CDR3. With 2 bases removed from V and 8 bases from J, the gap between germline ends came to 9 bases. CDR3 amino acids: CAWSPNTGYTF. The CDR3 bases are TGTGCCTGGAGTCCCAACACGGGCTACACCTTC.

The CDR3 protein is CSVLQGSYGYTF. As DNA, the CDR3 is TGCAGCGTCCTACAGGGTAGCTATGGCTACACCTTC. The V and J genes are TRBV29-1 and TRBJ1-2; a possible D gene is TRBD1 (6 bases). V lost 6 bases, J lost 4 bases, and 12 bases lay in between. Per the germline V gene, CDR1 is SQVTM and CDR2 is ANQGSEA. This CDR3 comprises 12 residues.

On this clone itself: Distinct nucleotide sequences in the sample also encode this CDR3. The chain recombines TRBV30 with TRBJ2-3; no reliable D call. CDR1 is GTSNPN and CDR2 is SVGIG in the germline V gene (reference sequence). The CDR3 totals 12 residues. The V gene lost 2 bases and the J gene lost 6 bases, with 9 bases spanning the gap. CDR3 in DNA: TGTGCCTGGAGTAAGGTGTCGGATACGCAGTATTTT. Translated: CAWSKVSDTQYF. The full variable domain, its missing parts supplied by reference TRBV30 and TRBJ2-3, is SQTIHQWPATLVQPVGSPLSLECTVEGTSNPNLYWYRQAAGRGLQLLFYSVGIGQISSEVPQNLSASRPQDRQFILSSKKLLLSDSGFYLCAWSKVSDTQYFGPGTRLTVL.

This rearrangement joins TRBV5-1 to TRBJ2-5; a weak D match, TRBD1 (7 bases). The ends were cut back, 4 bases at V and 4 bases at J, with 14 bases in the middle. The CDR3 extends over 14 amino acids. Germline V CDR1 and CDR2: SGHRS, YFSETQ. The CDR3 here is CASSRGQEGETQYF. CDR3 bases: TGCGCCAGCAGCAGAGGACAGGAGGGAGAGACCCAGTACTTC.

This clone was observed a single time. This chain joins TRBV4-3 and TRBJ2-1; TRBD1 agrees at 8 bases. CDR3 length equals 15 residues. The germline CDR1 and CDR2 sequences are LGHNA and YSLEER. The ends lost 3 bases at V and 7 bases at J; junction bases unmatched: 8. The chain's CDR3 is CASSHADRDQNEQFF. The CDR3 nucleotides read TGCGCCAGCAGCCACGCGGACAGGGACCAAAATGAGCAGTTCTTC.

The chain couples TRBV5-1 to TRBJ2-3, with D tentatively TRBD1 or TRBD2 (7 bases each). Germline lookup yields CDR1 SGHRS and CDR2 YFSETQ. The length of the CDR3 is 15 residues. The V gene lost 4 bases and the J gene lost 2 bases, with 14 bases spanning the gap. The CDR3 is CASSAGDRNTDTQYF. In nucleotides, the CDR3 is TGCGCCAGCAGCGCGGGGGACAGAAACACAGATACGCAGTATTTT.

This clone was seen only a few times. The rearrangement links TRBV29-1 to TRBJ2-7; TRBD1 is a possible D gene (5 bases). Germline-derived CDR1 and CDR2 are SQVTM and ANQGSEA. V gave up 3 bases and J gave up 2 bases, with 11 bases separating them. CDR3 length: 13 residues. CDR3 in amino acids: CSVEAPTAYEQYF. CDR3 nucleotide sequence: TGCAGCGTTGAGGCCCCGACAGCCTACGAGCAGTACTTC.